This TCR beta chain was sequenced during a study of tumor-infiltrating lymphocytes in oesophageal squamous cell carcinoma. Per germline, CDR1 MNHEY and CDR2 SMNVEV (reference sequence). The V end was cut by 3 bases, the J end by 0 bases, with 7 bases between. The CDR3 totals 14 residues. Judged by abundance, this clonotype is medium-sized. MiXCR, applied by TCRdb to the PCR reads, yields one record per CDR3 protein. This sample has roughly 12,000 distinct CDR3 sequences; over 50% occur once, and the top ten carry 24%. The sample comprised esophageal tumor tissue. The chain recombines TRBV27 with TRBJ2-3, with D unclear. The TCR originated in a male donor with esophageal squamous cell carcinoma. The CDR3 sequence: CASSFTASTDTQYF. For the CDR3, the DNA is TGTGCCAGCAGTTTTACGGCTAGCACAGATACGCAGTATTTT.